What follows describes a single T cell receptor beta chain. The record originates from a study of OX40 agonist ivuxolimab in advanced cancers. Here immunoSEQ multiplex PCR was the method, and the copy in TCRdb shows in-frame clones only, minus some. The sample consists of around 60,000 clones, about nine tenths of them appearing once. The clonotype originates from an adult with an advanced solid tumor such as melanoma, head and neck, liver or kidney cancer. Here the sequenced sample was CD4+ or CD8+ T cells sorted from blood, taken in a trial of the OX40 agonist ivuxolimab.

For the CDR3, the DNA is TGCGCCAGCAGCTTGTCAGGGGGCGACTCCTACGAGCAGTACTTC. It codes for CASSLSGGDSYEQYF. This sequence joins TRBV5-1 and TRBJ2-7; TRBD1 aligns across 8 bases. CDR3 length equals 15 residues. The V and J ends lost 1 base and 0 bases, in that order; junction bases with no gene match: 3. The germline V gene encodes CDR1 SGHRS and CDR2 YFSETQ.